The 21 T cell receptor beta chains listed next were all sequenced from one sample in a study of radiotherapy plus CTLA-4 blockade in lung cancer. Some clones are missing from TCRdb's copy, which holds only in-frame ones; the method was immunoSEQ multiplex PCR. The repertoire holds about 110,000 clones, with approximately 77% as singletons. Here the sequenced sample was peripheral blood, taken from a patient treated with radiotherapy plus ipilimumab. These receptors were taken from a human donor with non-small cell lung cancer that progressed on radiotherapy plus ipilimumab. Some clones in this sample may be carry-over from other donors' samples.

This chain uses TRBV7-9 with TRBJ2-2; D is tentatively TRBD1 or TRBD2 (5 bases each). V was pared by 3 bases and J by 3 bases, with 8 bases between. Germline V gene lookup returns CDR1 SEHNR and CDR2 FQNEAQ (reference sequence). The CDR3 extends over 14 amino acids. CDR3 loop: CASSLGVDTGELFF. CDR3 nucleotides: TGTGCCAGCAGCTTGGGGGTTGACACCGGGGAGCTGTTTTTT.

This rearrangement joins TRBV11-3 to TRBJ2-2; 11 bases match TRBD1. The CDR3 totals 15 residues. V lost 3 bases to trimming and J lost 6 bases; unmatched junction nucleotides: 3. Germline V gene data show CDR1 as SGHNT and CDR2 as YENEEA. CDR3 amino acids: CASSLGQGGSGELFF. CDR3 nucleotide sequence: TGTGCCAGCAGCTTGGGACAGGGGGGTTCCGGGGAGCTGTTTTTT. Using reference TRBV11-3 and TRBJ2-2 for the parts outside the CDR3, the full variable domain is EAGVVQSPRYKIIEKKQPVAFWCNPISGHNTLYWYLQNLGQGPELLIRYENEEAVDDSQLPKDRFSAERLKGVDSTLKIQPAELGDSAVYLCASSLGQGGSGELFFGEGSRLTVL.

For the CDR3, the DNA is TGCGCCAGCAGCTTGAAAGGAGGGGGGGCCGCGGACACTGAAGCTTTCTTT. It translates to CASSLKGGGAADTEAFF. The V gene is TRBV5-1, the J gene TRBJ1-1, with D tentatively TRBD1 (6 bases). The V end lost 1 base, the J end lost 3 bases, and 19 bases lay between the germline ends. CDR1 SGHRS and CDR2 YFSETQ come from the germline V gene. The CDR3 loop spans 17 amino acids. Variable domain in full (rest from reference TRBV5-1 and TRBJ1-1): KAGVTQTPRYLIKTRGQQVTLSCSPISGHRSVSWYQQTPGQGLQFLFEYFSETQRNKGNFPGRFSGRQFSNSRSEMNVSTLELGDSALYLCASSLKGGGAADTEAFFGQGTRLTVV.

The chain's CDR3 is CASLISREVSTDTQYF. CDR3 nucleotide sequence: TGTGCCAGCCTAATAAGCAGGGAAGTCAGCACAGATACGCAGTATTTT. The V gene is TRBV18, the J gene TRBJ2-3; D is possibly TRBD1 (5 bases). This CDR3 is built from 16 residues. Germline V lookup: CDR1 KGHSH, CDR2 LQKENI. The V end was cut by 8 bases, the J end by 0 bases, with 18 bases between.

V and J are TRBV28 and TRBJ1-2; D possibly corresponds to TRBD1 (6 bases). Germline CDR1 MDHEN, CDR2 SYDVKM. V was clipped by 8 bases and J by 8 bases, with 18 bases between them. This CDR3 spans 13 amino acids. CDR3 nucleotide sequence: TGTGCCAGCGGCCTCACCAAGGGGGACGGCTACACCTTC. This codes for CASGLTKGDGYTF.

This rearrangement joins TRBV7-2 to TRBJ1-6, with 10 nucleotides matching TRBD1. V was clipped by 2 bases and J by 9 bases; unmatched bases: 7. CDR3 length: 16 residues. The germline V gene has CDR1 SGHTA and CDR2 FQGNSA. CDR3 in DNA: TGTGCCAGCAGCTTATCGACAGGGGGCGCGGCTTCACCCCTCCACTTT. As protein: CASSLSTGGAASPLHF.

This clone was seen a single time. The genes are TRBV7-3 and TRBJ2-2, with 10 bases identical to TRBD2. The V and J ends lost 5 bases and 2 bases, in that order; junction bases with no gene match: 5. The CDR3 spans 16 residues. Germline V gives CDR1 SGHTA, CDR2 FQGTGA. CDR3 in amino acids: CASSPVAGGNTGELFF. The DNA of the CDR3 is TGTGCCAGCAGCCCCGTAGCGGGGGGCAACACCGGGGAGCTGTTTTTT.

The gene calls are TRBV7-8 and TRBJ2-7; D perhaps matches TRBD1 (6 bases). This CDR3 is built from 14 residues. The V end lost 2 bases, the J end lost 3 bases, and 11 bases lay between the germline ends. From germline, CDR1 is SGHVS and CDR2 FQNEAQ. CDR3 loop: CASSLRQGSYEQYF. The CDR3 DNA reads as TGTGCCAGCAGCTTACGCCAGGGGAGCTACGAGCAGTACTTC. The full variable domain, its missing parts supplied by reference TRBV7-8 and TRBJ2-7, is GAGVSQSPRYKVAKRGQDVALRCDPISGHVSLFWYQQALGQGPEFLTYFQNEAQLDKSGLPSDRFFAERPEGSVSTLKIQRTQQEDSAVYLCASSLRQGSYEQYFGPGTRLTVT.

The chain carries TRBV9 and TRBJ2-7; D is tentatively TRBD1 or TRBD2 (5 bases each). The germline V and J ends were trimmed by 4 bases and 0 bases, with 23 bases remaining between them. CDR3 length: 18 amino acids. Per germline, CDR1 SGDLS and CDR2 YYNGEE. In nucleotides, the CDR3 is TGTGCCAGCAGCCCCACTCAGGGCGGGCTAAAGAGCTCCTACGAGCAGTACTTC. Translating gives CASSPTQGGLKSSYEQYF.

CDR3 DNA: TGTGCCAGCAGGGCGCGGGAGGGAGACTATGGCTACACCTTC. Its protein is CASRAREGDYGYTF. The chain joins TRBV6-1 to TRBJ1-2; D gene uncertain. The CDR3 spans 14 residues. The V end was cut by 6 bases, the J end by 3 bases, with 14 bases between. Germline loops: CDR1 MNHNS, CDR2 SASEGT.

The genes are TRBV7-9 and TRBJ2-3; the D is unclear. Germline values: CDR1 SEHNR, CDR2 FQNEAQ (reference sequence). Trimming took 5 bases from V and 4 from J, leaving 10 bases between them. The CDR3 spans 13 residues. The CDR3 nucleotides are TGTGCCAGCAGCCGAGAACAAGCAGATACGCAGTATTTT. This sequence encodes CASSREQADTQYF. Full variable domain (remainder filled in from reference TRBV7-9 and TRBJ2-3): DTGVSQNPRHKITKRGQNVTFRCDPISEHNRLYWYRQTLGQGPEFLTYFQNEAQLEKSRLLSDRFSAERPKGSFSTLEIQRTEQGDSAMYLCASSREQADTQYFGPGTRLTVL.

J is TRBJ1-1 and V is TRBV11-1, with TRBD1 matching over 8 bases. Looked up from germline, CDR1 is SGHAT and CDR2 is FQDESV (reference sequence). Unmatched junction bases numbered 9, after V lost 5 bases and J lost 1 base. The CDR3 consists of 16 residues. DNA of the CDR3: TGTGCCAGCAGCCTCACCTGGACAGGGCAGAACACTGAAGCTTTCTTT. Its translation is CASSLTWTGQNTEAFF.

The chain has TRBV7-3 and TRBJ2-5; 12 nucleotides align to TRBD2. The germline CDR1 and CDR2 sequences are SGHTA and FQGTGA. Unmatched junction bases numbered 3, after V lost 5 bases and J lost 5 bases. The CDR3 is made up of 14 amino acids. The CDR3 nucleotides are TGTGCCAGCAGCCGGACTAGCGGGGTTGAGACCCAGTACTTC. Translating gives CASSRTSGVETQYF. Complete variable domain (other parts from reference TRBV7-3 and TRBJ2-5): GAGVSQTPSNKVTEKGKYVELRCDPISGHTALYWYRQSLGQGPEFLIYFQGTGAADDSGLPNDRFFAVRPEGSVSTLKIQRTERGDSAVYLCASSRTSGVETQYFGPGTRLLVL.

The chain employs TRBV5-1 and TRBJ2-7; a possible D gene is TRBD1 (5 bases). The V end lost 2 bases, the J end lost 7 bases, and 16 bases lay between the germline ends. CDR3 length: 14 residues. Germline assignment: CDR1 SGHRS and CDR2 YFSETQ. Here the CDR3 DNA reads TGCGCCAGCAGCTTTAGGCAGGGTGGTCGGGAGCAGTACTTC. Translation: CASSFRQGGREQYF. The whole variable domain, filled in from reference TRBV5-1 and TRBJ2-7, reads KAGVTQTPRYLIKTRGQQVTLSCSPISGHRSVSWYQQTPGQGLQFLFEYFSETQRNKGNFPGRFSGRQFSNSRSEMNVSTLELGDSALYLCASSFRQGGREQYFGPGTRLTVT.

The rearrangement joins TRBV30 to TRBJ2-6; D gene ambiguous. CDR1 is GTSNPN and CDR2 is SVGIG in the germline V gene (reference sequence). CDR3 length: 14 residues. Trimming shortened V by 4 bases and J by 0 bases, and 7 bases separated the two germline ends. The CDR3 loop reads CAWNRDSGANVLTF. CDR3 nucleotides: TGTGCCTGGAACCGAGACTCTGGGGCCAACGTCCTGACTTTC.

The count of this clone is one. The J gene is TRBJ2-6, the V gene TRBV7-9; D unclear. Per the germline V gene, CDR1 is SEHNR and CDR2 is FQNEAQ (reference sequence). V was shortened by 2 bases and J by 0 bases, with 8 bases between the two germline ends. This CDR3 is built from 16 residues. DNA for the CDR3: TGTGCCAGCAGCTTATCAGCGACCTCTGGGGCCAACGTCCTGACTTTC. Its protein is CASSLSATSGANVLTF. The full variable domain, rest sourced from reference TRBV7-9 and TRBJ2-6, is DTGVSQNPRHKITKRGQNVTFRCDPISEHNRLYWYRQTLGQGPEFLTYFQNEAQLEKSRLLSDRFSAERPKGSFSTLEIQRTEQGDSAMYLCASSLSATSGANVLTFGAGSRLTVL.

The chain is built from TRBV6-6 and TRBJ2-7; no reliable D call. The germline gives CDR1 MNHNY, CDR2 SVGAGI (reference sequence). The CDR3 consists of 15 residues. Trimming pared 2 bases from V and 4 bases from J, leaving 15 bases between. CDR3 amino acids: CASSYRRQEDYEQYF. CDR3 nucleotide sequence: TGTGCCAGCAGTTACAGGCGTCAGGAAGATTACGAGCAGTACTTC.

CDR3 loop: CASSQQDLIQLKEQFF. The CDR3, as DNA: TGCGCCAGCAGCCAACAAGACCTAATACAACTTAAGGAGCAGTTCTTC. The chain links TRBV4-1 to TRBJ2-1; the D is unclear. The V and J ends lost 2 bases and 10 bases respectively, with 21 bases between them. In germline, CDR1 is MGHRA, CDR2 YSYEKL. The CDR3 is made up of 16 amino acids.

V is TRBV2 and J is TRBJ1-1, with 8 bases matching TRBD1. Germline assignment: CDR1 SNHLY and CDR2 FYNNEI. The CDR3 sequence is 15 residues long. J gave up 5 bases and V 6 bases, and 11 bases lay outside the gene matches. CDR3 sequence: CASRKGQGARTEAFF. In DNA, the CDR3 is TGTGCCAGCAGAAAAGGGCAGGGGGCGAGAACTGAAGCTTTCTTT.

This sequence joins TRBV5-4 and TRBJ1-6; TRBD1 matches at 9 bases. V dropped 0 bases and J dropped 10; count of bases not matched to a gene: 5. CDR3 length: 15 amino acids. The germline V gene encodes CDR1 SGHNT and CDR2 YYREEE (reference sequence). CDR3 coding DNA: TGTGCCAGCAGCTTGGCGGGACAGGGAAACTCACCCCTCCACTTT. Residues: CASSLAGQGNSPLHF. The variable domain in full, completed from reference TRBV5-4 and TRBJ1-6, reads ETGVTQSPTHLIKTRGQQVTLRCSSQSGHNTVSWYQQALGQGPQFIFQYYREEENGRGNFPPRFSGLQFPNYSSELNVNALELDDSALYLCASSLAGQGNSPLHFGNGTRLTVT.

This sequence joins TRBV5-4 and TRBJ1-1, with a possible D match to TRBD1 (5 bases). With 2 bases removed from V and 0 bases from J, the gap between germline ends came to 8 bases. Germline CDR1 SGHNT, CDR2 YYREEE (reference sequence). The CDR3 is 14 residues long. CDR3 nucleotides: TGTGCCAGCAGCTTCCAGGGAATGAACACTGAAGCTTTCTTT. Amino acids: CASSFQGMNTEAFF.